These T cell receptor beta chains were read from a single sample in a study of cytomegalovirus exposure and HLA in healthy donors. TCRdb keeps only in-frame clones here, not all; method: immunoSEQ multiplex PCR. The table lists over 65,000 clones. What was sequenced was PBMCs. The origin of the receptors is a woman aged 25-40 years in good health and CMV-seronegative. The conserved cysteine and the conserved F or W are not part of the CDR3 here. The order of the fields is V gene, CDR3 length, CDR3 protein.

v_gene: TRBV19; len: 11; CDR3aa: ASSATVNTEAF
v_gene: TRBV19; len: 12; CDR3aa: ASSSSWTDYGYT
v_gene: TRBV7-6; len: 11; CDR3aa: ASSRTTQDTQY
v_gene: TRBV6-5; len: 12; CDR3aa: ASSYNSQNSPLH
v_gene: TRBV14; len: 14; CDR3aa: ASSDGLAGITDTQY
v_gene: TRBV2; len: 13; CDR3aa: ASLVVGTDHYGYT
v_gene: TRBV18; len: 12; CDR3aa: ASSPRTSNNEQF
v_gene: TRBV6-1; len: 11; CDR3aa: ASSGRLYTEAF
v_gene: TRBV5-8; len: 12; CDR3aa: ASSLTHLNTEAF
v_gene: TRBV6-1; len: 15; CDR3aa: ASSEVVKQPFSYEQY
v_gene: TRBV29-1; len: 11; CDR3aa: SVGLAGWNEQF
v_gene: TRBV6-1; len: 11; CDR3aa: ASSSQGNTEAF
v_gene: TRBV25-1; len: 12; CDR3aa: ASSESAKYNEQF
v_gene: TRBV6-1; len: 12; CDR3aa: ASRGQPGGIEAF
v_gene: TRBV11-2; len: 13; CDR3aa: ASSLESGGTYEQY
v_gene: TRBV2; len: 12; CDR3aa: ASSPGQSREKLF
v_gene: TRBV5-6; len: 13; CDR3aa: ASSLEGSGHGGYT
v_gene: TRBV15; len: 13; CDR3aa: ATSKGTGGRYEQY
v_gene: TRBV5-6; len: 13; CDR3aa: ASSLDPSRGGELF
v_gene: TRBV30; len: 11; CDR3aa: AKRDRGTPEAF